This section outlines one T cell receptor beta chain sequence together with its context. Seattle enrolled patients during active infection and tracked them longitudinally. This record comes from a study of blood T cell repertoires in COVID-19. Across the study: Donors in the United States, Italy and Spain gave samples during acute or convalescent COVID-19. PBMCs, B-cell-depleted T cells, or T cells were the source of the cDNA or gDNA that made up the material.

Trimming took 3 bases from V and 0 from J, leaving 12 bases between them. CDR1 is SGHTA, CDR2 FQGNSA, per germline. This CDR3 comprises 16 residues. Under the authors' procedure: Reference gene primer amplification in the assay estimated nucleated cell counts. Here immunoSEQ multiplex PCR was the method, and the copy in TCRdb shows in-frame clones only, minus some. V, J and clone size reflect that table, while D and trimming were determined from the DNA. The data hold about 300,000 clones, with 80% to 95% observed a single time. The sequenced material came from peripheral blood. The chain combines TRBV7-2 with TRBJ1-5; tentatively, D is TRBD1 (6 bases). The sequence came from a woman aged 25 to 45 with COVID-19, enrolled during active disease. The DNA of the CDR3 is TGTGCCAGCAGCTTGATAGGGGGAGATAGCAATCAGCCCCAGCATTTT. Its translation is CASSLIGGDSNQPQHF.